This T cell receptor beta chain was recovered during a study of Graves' ophthalmopathy and Graves' hyperthyroidism. The CDR3 is 14 amino acids. V was cut by 0 bases and J by 4 bases, with 10 bases left in between. Germline CDR1 and CDR2: SGDLS and YYNGEE. General study findings and limits: Blood repertoires reportedly contained most expanded thyroid clonotypes above 0.001 frequency.

As the starting material, around 9.1 ml of fresh peripheral blood yielded the PBMCs. Amplifying from RNA transcripts, the study obtained TCR beta CDR3 regions. Investigators did first-round RT-PCR with HTBI primers, then second-round multiplex PCR. TCRdb independently ran MiXCR on the multiplex PCR reads; one entry per CDR3 protein. The sample includes about 700,000 distinct CDR3 sequences, about two fifths of them seen just once. Points on this clonotype: The antigen remains undetermined.

The V call is TRBV9, the J call TRBJ1-2; no firm D call. Sequencing was done on a sample of peripheral blood. This TCR came from an adult man with Graves' ophthalmopathy. CDR3 DNA: TGTGCCAGCAGCGTAGGAGGTGAATGCTATGGCTACACCTTC. Translated: CASSVGGECYGYTF.